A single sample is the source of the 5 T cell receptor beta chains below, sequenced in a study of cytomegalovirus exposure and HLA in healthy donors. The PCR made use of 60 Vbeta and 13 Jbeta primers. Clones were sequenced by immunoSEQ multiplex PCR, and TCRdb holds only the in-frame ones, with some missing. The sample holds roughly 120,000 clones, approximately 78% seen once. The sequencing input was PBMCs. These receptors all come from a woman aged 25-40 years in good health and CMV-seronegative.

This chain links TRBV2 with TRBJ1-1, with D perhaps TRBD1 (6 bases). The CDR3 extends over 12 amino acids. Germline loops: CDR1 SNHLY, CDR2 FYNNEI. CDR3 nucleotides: TGTGCAGCGGGGCAGGGGAGGGCTGAAGCTTTCTTT. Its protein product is CAAGQGRAEAFF.

CDR3 in amino acids: CASGRGTDNEQFF. In DNA, the CDR3 is TGTGCCAGCGGTCGGGGGACCGACAATGAGCAGTTCTTC. The chain couples TRBV11-1 to TRBJ2-1; TRBD2 is a possible D gene (6 bases). This CDR3 has 13 amino acids. CDR1 is SGHAT, CDR2 FQDESV, per germline (reference sequence). V dropped 8 bases and J dropped 5 bases, with 13 bases sitting between them.

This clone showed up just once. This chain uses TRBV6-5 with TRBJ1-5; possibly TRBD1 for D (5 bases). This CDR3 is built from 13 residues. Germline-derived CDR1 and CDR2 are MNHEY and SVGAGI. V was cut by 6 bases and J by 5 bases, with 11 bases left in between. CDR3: CASSQGSDQPQHF. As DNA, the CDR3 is TGTGCCAGCAGCCAGGGATCGGATCAGCCCCAGCATTTT.

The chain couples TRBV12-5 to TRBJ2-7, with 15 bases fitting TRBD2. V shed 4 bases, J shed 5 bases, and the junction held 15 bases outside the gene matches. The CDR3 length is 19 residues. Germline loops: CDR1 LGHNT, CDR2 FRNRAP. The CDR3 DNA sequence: TGTGCTAGTGGTTCCACCGGGACTAGCGGGAGGTTCTTCAGGAACGAGCAGTACTTC. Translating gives CASGSTGTSGRFFRNEQYF.

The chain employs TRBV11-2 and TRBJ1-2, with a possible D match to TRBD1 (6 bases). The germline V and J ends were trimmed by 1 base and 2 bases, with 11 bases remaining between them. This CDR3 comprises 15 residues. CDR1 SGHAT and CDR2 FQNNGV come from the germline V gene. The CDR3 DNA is TGTGCCAGCAGCTTAGTTTCAGGGGTAAACTATGGCTACACCTTC. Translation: CASSLVSGVNYGYTF.